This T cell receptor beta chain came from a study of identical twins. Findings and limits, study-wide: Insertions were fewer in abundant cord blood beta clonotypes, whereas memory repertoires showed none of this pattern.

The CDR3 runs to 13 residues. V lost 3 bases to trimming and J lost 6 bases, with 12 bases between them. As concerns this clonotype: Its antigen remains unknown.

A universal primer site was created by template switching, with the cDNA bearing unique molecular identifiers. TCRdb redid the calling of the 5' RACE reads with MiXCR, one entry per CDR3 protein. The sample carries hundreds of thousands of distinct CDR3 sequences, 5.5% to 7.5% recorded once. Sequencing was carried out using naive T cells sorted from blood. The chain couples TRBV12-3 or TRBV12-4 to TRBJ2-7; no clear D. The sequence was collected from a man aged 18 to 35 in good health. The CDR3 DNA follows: TGTGCCAGCAGTTTCGTTGCCGCGAGCGAGCAGTACTTC. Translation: CASSFVAASEQYF.